Listed below are T cell receptor beta chains from one sample, sequenced in a study of cytotoxic CD8 clonotypes in ibrutinib-treated CLL. Using immunoSEQ multiplex PCR, the repertoire was profiled, and TCRdb retains in-frame clones only, with some absent. Here the sample spans nearly 300,000 clones, roughly four fifths being singletons. This specimen consisted of PBMCs, obtained at disease progression, from a patient treated with ibrutinib. Every receptor here comes from a human donor with chronic lymphocytic leukemia. Both conserved end residues are part of each CDR3. The D gene is left open where the match is weak. Size tells how often a clone was seen (once, few, many) or the class of an expanded clone, and some rows leave it out.

D gene	V gene	CDR3 length	clone size	J gene	CDR3 protein	CDR3 DNA
.	TRBV12-5	17	.	TRBJ1-6	CASGLAPRGAFGSPLHF	TGTGCTAGTGGTTTGGCCCCTCGGGGGGCGTTTGGTTCACCCCTCCACTTT
.	TRBV25-1	15	few	TRBJ1-5	CASSESWNSNQPQHF	TGTGCCAGCAGTGAATCTTGGAATAGCAATCAGCCCCAGCATTTT
.	TRBV29-1	14	.	TRBJ1-4	CSVDLEQSNGKLFF	TGCAGCGTTGATCTAGAACAGAGTAATGGAAAACTGTTTTTT
.	TRBV7-9	14	.	TRBJ1-3	CASSKGYSGNTIYF	TGTGCCAGCAGCAAGGGATACTCTGGAAACACCATATATTTT
.	TRBV6-5	12	.	TRBJ1-1	CASSQPGLEAFF	TGTGCCAGCAGTCAACCAGGGTTGGAGGCTTTCTTT
.	TRBV6-6	15	.	TRBJ1-4	CASSYSSGRGEKLFF	TGTGCCAGCAGTTACTCGAGTGGGAGGGGGGAAAAACTGTTTTTT
.	TRBV13	15	once	TRBJ2-5	CASSSGRGGRETQYF	TGTGCCAGCAGCTCCGGCAGGGGGGGCAGGGAGACCCAGTACTTC
TRBD1	TRBV28	16	few	TRBJ1-4	CASSLPLQGAGEKLFF	TGTGCCAGCAGTCTGCCCCTCCAGGGGGCTGGTGAAAAACTGTTTTTT
TRBD1	TRBV7-9	16	.	TRBJ2-3	CASSLSPRGLSDTQYF	TGTGCCAGCAGCTTAAGCCCCAGGGGGCTATCCGATACGCAGTATTTT
.	TRBV4-1	18	.	TRBJ2-5	CASSQDLRLGILQETQYF	TGCGCCAGCAGCCAAGACCTCCGGCTGGGGATACTACAAGAGACCCAGTACTTC
.	TRBV7-9	16	.	TRBJ1-4	CASSPVYKTTNEKLFF	TGTGCCAGCAGCCCAGTGTACAAAACAACTAATGAAAAACTGTTTTTT
.	TRBV29-1	14	.	TRBJ2-2	CSVAEGTVTGELFF	TGCAGCGTTGCAGAGGGGACTGTCACCGGGGAGCTGTTTTTT
TRBD1	TRBV2	13	.	TRBJ1-1	CAAPDRGGTEAFF	TGTGCCGCCCCTGACAGGGGAGGCACTGAAGCTTTCTTT
.	TRBV2	12	.	TRBJ2-3	CASSRSSDTQYF	TGTGCCAGCAGTAGGAGTTCAGATACGCAGTATTTT
TRBD2	TRBV15	15	.	TRBJ2-5	CATSRGGRVLETQYF	TGTGCCACCAGCAGAGGCGGGAGGGTGTTAGAGACCCAGTACTTC
TRBD2	TRBV27	17	once	TRBJ2-2	CASSNLSGRGRTGELFF	TGTGCCAGCAGCAACCTGAGCGGGAGGGGTCGCACCGGGGAGCTGTTTTTT
.	TRBV7-2	16	.	TRBJ2-7	CASSLGPVGTPYEQYF	TGTGCCAGCAGCTTAGGGCCCGTTGGGACACCCTACGAGCAGTACTTC
TRBD1	TRBV19	16	few	TRBJ1-2	CASSGTAFGALYGYTF	TGTGCCAGTAGCGGGACAGCCTTTGGGGCCCTCTATGGCTACACCTTC
.	TRBV10-3	13	few	TRBJ1-3	CAISGLAGNTIYF	TGTGCCATCAGTGGACTTGCTGGAAACACCATATATTTT
.	TRBV7-8	20	.	TRBJ2-5	CASSLEPDSRGHNPQETQYF	TGTGCCAGCAGCTTAGAACCCGATAGCAGGGGCCATAACCCACAAGAGACCCAGTACTTC
TRBD1	TRBV7-7	13	.	TRBJ2-7	CASSFEQGGEQYF	TGTGCCAGCAGCTTTGAACAGGGGGGCGAGCAGTACTTC
TRBD1	TRBV5-6	14	once	TRBJ2-7	CASSFPGQVYEQYF	TGTGCCAGCAGCTTCCCGGGACAGGTATACGAGCAGTACTTC
TRBD2	TRBV18	18	few	TRBJ2-2	CASSPPGLAGTGTGELFF	TGTGCCAGCTCACCACCCGGACTAGCGGGGACAGGGACCGGGGAGCTGTTTTTT
.	TRBV4-1	15	.	TRBJ2-3	CASSQATPSTDTQYF	TGCGCCAGCAGCCAAGCCACCCCTAGCACAGATACGCAGTATTTT
.	TRBV10-2	14	.	TRBJ2-5	CASTFLDNQETQYF	TGCGCCAGCACCTTCTTAGACAACCAAGAGACCCAGTACTTC
.	TRBV7-8	18	.	TRBJ2-4	CASSLDSRPGFLKNIQYF	TGTGCCAGCAGCTTAGATTCCCGGCCAGGGTTTCTCAAAAACATTCAGTACTTC